This paragraph covers one T cell receptor beta chain sequence. Antigen specificity is unknown. Using immunoSEQ multiplex PCR, the repertoire was profiled, and TCRdb retains in-frame clones only, with some absent. The sample contains several thousand clones, around 98% of which appear only once. The data belong to a study of naive CD8 T cells in extremely preterm neonates. Whole-study context: Adult ages are 25-50 years in the abstract, 20-50 in methods. Study conclusions and caveats: Preterm neonates had significantly lower iChao1 richness than other age groups. Compared with older groups, preterm CDR3s were shorter, with fewer N additions and less trimming.

Trimming took off 2 bases at V and 2 bases at J, with 14 bases between the two ends. Germline values: CDR1 GTSNPN, CDR2 SVGIG (reference sequence). The CDR3 sequence is 15 residues long. Sequenced material: naive CD8+ T cells from blood. This chain connects TRBV30 to TRBJ2-3; D is possibly TRBD2 (5 bases). The sequence came from a human donor in good health. The CDR3 DNA follows: TGTGCCTGGAGTAGGTCGGGGATTACCACAGATACGCAGTATTTT. The encoded protein is CAWSRSGITTDTQYF.